This T cell receptor beta chain was sequenced for a study of a mutant IDH1 vaccine in newly diagnosed glioma. Study-wide context: With temozolomide cycles, or 4-6 weeks after radiotherapy alone, vaccination was started.

CDR1 and CDR2 from the germline V gene are ENHRY and SYGVKD. Trimming took 11 bases from V and 9 from J; bases not matched to a gene: 12. The CDR3 spans 12 residues. This clone came up a few times. The antigen is unknown. Assay used: immunoSEQ multiplex PCR; TCRdb lists only in-frame clones, some missing. Among 30,000 to 40,000 clones listed, about four fifths were seen once. Regarding time point: week 35, safety follow-up. Vaccine doses each comprised 300 ug of mutant IDH1 20-mer peptide, with topical imiquimod. The patients received vaccinations eight times, in weeks 1, 3, 5, 7, 11, 15, 19 and 23. New astrocytomas of WHO grade 3 or 4 that were IDH1-mutant and ATRX-lost were found in the donors.

The sequence derives from a man aged 35 to 55 with glioma. Some clones in this sample may be carry-over from other donors' samples. The chain recombines TRBV10-3 with TRBJ1-1, with 7 bases lining up with TRBD1. The source material was PBMCs, sampled from a glioma patient whose treatment included an IDH1 peptide vaccine. The CDR3 loop reads CAASPRDSQAFF. In DNA form, the CDR3 reads TGTGCCGCTTCCCCCCGGGACAGCCAAGCTTTCTTT.